This T cell receptor beta chain came from a study of T cells in Graves' hyperthyroidism and ophthalmopathy. Study overall: Staff took peripheral blood when the initial diagnosis was made, before any treatment began.

This clonotype has at least ten counts. Its antigen remains unidentified. The study, taken as a whole, reports: Progression to ophthalmopathy was predicted a median of roughly seven months early. Within blood appeared most thyroid clonotypes that had expanded above 0.001.

The CDR3 is 15 residues long. The V and J ends lost 4 bases and 6 bases, in that order; junction bases with no gene match: 6. Germline assignment: CDR1 SGHDT and CDR2 YYEEEE. Orbital computed tomography, thyroid ultrasound, serum thyroxine and TRAb, and clinical symptoms together informed the diagnoses. Researchers amplified the TCR beta CDR3 regions from RNA transcripts. The HTBI primer set was used in a first-round RT-PCR of the TCR CDR3. Each CDR3 protein is one row after TCRdb ran MiXCR on the multiplex PCR reads. This table has under 800,000 distinct CDR3 sequences, approximately 15% appearing once.

This TCR derives from a woman younger than 30 with Graves' hyperthyroidism. The sequenced material came from blood. The chain recombines TRBV5-6 with TRBJ2-5; 13 positions agree with TRBD2. The DNA for the CDR3 is TGTGCCAGCAGCATAGGACTAGCGGGAGTTAAGACCCAGTACTTC. Amino acid sequence: CASSIGLAGVKTQYF. Full variable domain (missing parts from reference TRBV5-6 and TRBJ2-5): DAGVTQSPTHLIKTRGQQVTLRCSPKSGHDTVSWYQQALGQGPQFIFQYYEEEERQRGNFPDRFSGHQFPNYSSELNVNALLLGDSALYLCASSIGLAGVKTQYFGPGTRLLVL.